A single sample is the source of the 3 T cell receptor beta chains below, sequenced in a study of blood T cell repertoires in COVID-19. Assay used: immunoSEQ multiplex PCR; TCRdb lists only in-frame clones, some missing. The data show about 230,000 clones, 70% to 90% seen once. The sequenced sample consisted of peripheral blood. These receptors came from a woman in her seventies with active or convalescent COVID-19.

V and J are TRBV2 and TRBJ2-5, with D possibly matching TRBD1 (6 bases). Germline-derived CDR1 and CDR2 are SNHLY and FYNNEI. The CDR3 is 14 residues long. V shed 7 bases and J shed 5 bases, with 17 bases lying between them. The CDR3 DNA reads TGTGCCAGCACAGTGGACACGCAGGGGGAGACCCAGTACTTC. This sequence encodes CASTVDTQGETQYF.

This clone is a singleton in its sample. CDR3 nucleotides: TGTGCCAGCTCACCGGGACTAGCGGGAGTTGACACCGGGGAGCTGTTTTTT. Protein sequence: CASSPGLAGVDTGELFF. J is TRBJ2-2 and V is TRBV18; 14 bases line up with TRBD2. The CDR3 runs to 17 residues. Germline CDR1 is KGHSH and CDR2 is LQKENI. V shed 3 bases, J shed 3 bases, and the junction held 3 bases outside the gene matches.

This clone was detected only a few times. The DNA of the CDR3 is TGTGCCAGCTCACGGGAGGATGGACAGGTGGGGCAGCCCCAGCATTTT. Protein: CASSREDGQVGQPQHF. V gene TRBV18 combines with J gene TRBJ1-5; 7 nucleotides align to TRBD1. After removal of 4 bases from V and 7 bases from J, the junction contained 13 bases not matched to a gene. CDR3 size: 16 residues. Per the germline V gene, CDR1 is KGHSH and CDR2 is LQKENI.